This T cell receptor beta chain was captured in a study of T cells after yellow fever vaccination. Study at large: Low-cell-number fractions were prepared with SMART-Seq v4 Ultra Low Input.

Study conclusions and caveats: The CD4 and CD8 compartments had a small share of their clonotypes in common. The secondary T-cell response peaked on day 5, not day 15, but was weaker. Most clones from primary vaccination resurfaced after the booster (around 97% CD4, 70% to 90% CD8).

This clonotype was counted at least ten times. Its antigen is unidentified. Via MiXCR, TCRdb re-called the 5' RACE reads, giving one row per CDR3 protein. This sample has some 320,000 distinct CDR3 sequences, with approximately 11% found just once. Sequenced here: CD4+ T cells sorted from PBMCs, sampled 45 days after the yellow fever booster vaccination. The source is a man younger than 35 who received the YFV17D yellow fever vaccine.

The CDR3 protein is CSTAQGGNQPQHF. CDR3 bases: TGCAGCACCGCACAGGGTGGCAATCAGCCCCAGCATTTT. The chain carries TRBV29-1 and TRBJ1-5, with a weak D call TRBD1 (6 bases). Germline lookup yields CDR1 SQVTM and CDR2 ANQGSEA. The CDR3 consists of 13 residues. V dropped 8 bases and J dropped 2 bases, with 13 bases sitting between them.